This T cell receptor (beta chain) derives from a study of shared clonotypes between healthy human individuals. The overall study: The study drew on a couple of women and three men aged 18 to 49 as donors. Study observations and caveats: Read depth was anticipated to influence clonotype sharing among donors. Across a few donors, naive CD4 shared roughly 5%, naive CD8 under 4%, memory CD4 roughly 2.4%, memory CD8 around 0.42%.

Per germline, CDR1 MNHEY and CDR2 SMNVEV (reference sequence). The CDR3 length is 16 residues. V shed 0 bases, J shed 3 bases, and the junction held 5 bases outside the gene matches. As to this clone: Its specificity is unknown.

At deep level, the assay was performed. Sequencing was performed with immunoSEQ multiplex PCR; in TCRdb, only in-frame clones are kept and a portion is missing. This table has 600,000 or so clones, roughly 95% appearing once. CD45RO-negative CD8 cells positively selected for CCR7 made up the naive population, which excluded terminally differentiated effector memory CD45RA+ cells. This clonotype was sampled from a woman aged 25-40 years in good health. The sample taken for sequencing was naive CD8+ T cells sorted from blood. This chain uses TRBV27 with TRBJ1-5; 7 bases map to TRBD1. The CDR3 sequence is CASSLSPRGVNQPQHF. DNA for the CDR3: TGTGCCAGCAGTTTATCGCCCAGGGGGGTCAATCAGCCCCAGCATTTT.